The clone carrying this TCR beta chain was detected only once. This entry belongs to a study of blood T cell repertoires in COVID-19. Background on the study: Sites across the United States, Italy and Spain contributed samples from acute and convalescent COVID-19. Nucleic acid was either cDNA or gDNA, and it came from T cells, B-cell-depleted T cells, or PBMCs.

In the authors' methods: Nucleated cell counts were estimated from reference gene primer amplification. The table came from immunoSEQ multiplex PCR; TCRdb's copy has only in-frame clones and leaves some out. Clonal size and the V and J genes are those of that table, whereas D and trimming came from the DNA. Here the sample spans a few hundred thousand clones, more than 85% being singletons. The CDR3 loop spans 14 amino acids. V shed 4 bases, J shed 2 bases, and the junction held 5 bases outside the gene matches. From germline, CDR1 is SGHDN and CDR2 FVKESK. Sequenced: peripheral blood. This clonotype was sampled from a woman in her seventies with active or convalescent COVID-19. The chain links TRBV14 to TRBJ2-7, with TRBD1 matching 7 bases. Here the CDR3 reads CASSRRQGPYEQYF. The CDR3 coding sequence is TGTGCCAGCAGCCGCCGACAGGGTCCCTACGAGCAGTACTTC.